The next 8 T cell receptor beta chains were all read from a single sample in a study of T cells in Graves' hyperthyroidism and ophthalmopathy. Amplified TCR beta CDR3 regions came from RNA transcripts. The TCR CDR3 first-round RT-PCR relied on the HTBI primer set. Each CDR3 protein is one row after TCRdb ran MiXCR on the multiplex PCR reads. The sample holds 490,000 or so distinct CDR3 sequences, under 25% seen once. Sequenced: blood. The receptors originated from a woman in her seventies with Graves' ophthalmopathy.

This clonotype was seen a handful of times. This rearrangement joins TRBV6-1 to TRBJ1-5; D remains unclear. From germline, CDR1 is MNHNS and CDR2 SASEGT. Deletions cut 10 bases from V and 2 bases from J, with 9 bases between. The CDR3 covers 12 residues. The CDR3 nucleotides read TGTGCCACCCGGGGAGGCAATCAGCCCCAGCATTTT. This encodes CATRGGNQPQHF.

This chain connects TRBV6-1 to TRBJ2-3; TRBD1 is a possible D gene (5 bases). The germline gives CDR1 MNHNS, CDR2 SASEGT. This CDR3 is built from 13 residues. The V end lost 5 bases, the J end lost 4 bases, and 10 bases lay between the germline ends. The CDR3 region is CASSYGAADTQYF. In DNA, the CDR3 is TGTGCCAGCAGTTATGGGGCAGCAGATACGCAGTATTTT.

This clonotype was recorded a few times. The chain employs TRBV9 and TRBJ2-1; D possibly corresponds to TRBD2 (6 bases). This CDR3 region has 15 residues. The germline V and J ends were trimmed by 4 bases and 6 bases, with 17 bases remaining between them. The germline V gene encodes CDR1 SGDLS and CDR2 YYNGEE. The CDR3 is CASSPAEGLANEQFF. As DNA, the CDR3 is TGTGCCAGCAGCCCAGCGGAGGGGCTAGCCAATGAGCAGTTCTTC. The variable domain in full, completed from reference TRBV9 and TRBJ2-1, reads DSGVTQTPKHLITATGQRVTLRCSPRSGDLSVYWYQQSLDQGLQFLIQYYNGEERAKGNILERFSAQQFPDLHSELNLSSLELGDSALYFCASSPAEGLANEQFFGPGTRLTVL.

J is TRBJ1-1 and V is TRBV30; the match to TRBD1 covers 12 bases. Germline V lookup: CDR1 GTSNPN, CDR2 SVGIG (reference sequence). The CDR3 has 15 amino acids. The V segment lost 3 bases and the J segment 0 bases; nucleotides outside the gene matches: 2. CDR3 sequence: CAWRGDRGLNTEAFF. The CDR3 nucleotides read TGTGCCTGGAGGGGGGACAGGGGGCTGAACACTGAAGCTTTCTTT.

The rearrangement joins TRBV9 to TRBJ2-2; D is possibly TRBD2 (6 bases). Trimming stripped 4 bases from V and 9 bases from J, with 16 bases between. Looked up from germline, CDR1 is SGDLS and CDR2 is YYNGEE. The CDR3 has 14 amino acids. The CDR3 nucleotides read TGTGCCAGCAGCTCGACCCTAGCGTTCCGGGAGCTGTTTTTT. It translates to CASSSTLAFRELFF.

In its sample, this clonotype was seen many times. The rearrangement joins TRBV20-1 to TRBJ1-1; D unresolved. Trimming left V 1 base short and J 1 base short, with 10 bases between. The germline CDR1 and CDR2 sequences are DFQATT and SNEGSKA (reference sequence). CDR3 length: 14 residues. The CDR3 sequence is CSARGGGQNTEAFF. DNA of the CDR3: TGCAGTGCTAGAGGGGGAGGGCAGAACACTGAAGCTTTCTTT.

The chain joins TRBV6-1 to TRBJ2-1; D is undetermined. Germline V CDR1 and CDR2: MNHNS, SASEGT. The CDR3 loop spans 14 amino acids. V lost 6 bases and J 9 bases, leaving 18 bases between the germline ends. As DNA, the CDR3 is TGTGCCAGCAGCCCAGCTCCGGATCTAGGTGAGCAGTTCTTC. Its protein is CASSPAPDLGEQFF.

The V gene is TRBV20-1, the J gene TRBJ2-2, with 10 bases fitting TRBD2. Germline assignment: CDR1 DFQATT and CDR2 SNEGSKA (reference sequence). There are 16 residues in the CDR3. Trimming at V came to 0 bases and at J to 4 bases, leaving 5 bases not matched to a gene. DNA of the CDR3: TGCAGTGCTAGAGATTGGACTAGCGGTGGCACCGGGGAGCTGTTTTTT. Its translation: CSARDWTSGGTGELFF.